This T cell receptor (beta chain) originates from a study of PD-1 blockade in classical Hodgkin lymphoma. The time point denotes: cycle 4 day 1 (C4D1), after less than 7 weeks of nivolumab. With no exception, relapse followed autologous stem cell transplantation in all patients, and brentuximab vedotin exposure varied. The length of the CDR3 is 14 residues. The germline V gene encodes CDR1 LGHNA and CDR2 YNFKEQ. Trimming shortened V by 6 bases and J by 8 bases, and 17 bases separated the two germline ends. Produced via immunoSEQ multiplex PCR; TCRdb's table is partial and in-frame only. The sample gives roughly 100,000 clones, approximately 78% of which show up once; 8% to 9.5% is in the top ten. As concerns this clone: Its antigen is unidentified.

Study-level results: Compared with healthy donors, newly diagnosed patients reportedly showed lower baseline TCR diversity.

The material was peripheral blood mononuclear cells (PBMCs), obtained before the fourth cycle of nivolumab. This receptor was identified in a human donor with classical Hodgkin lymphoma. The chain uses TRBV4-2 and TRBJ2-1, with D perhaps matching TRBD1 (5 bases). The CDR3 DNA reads TGTGCCAGCAGGGGCAGGGCCGGTGACGATGAGCAGTTCTTC. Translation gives CASRGRAGDDEQFF.